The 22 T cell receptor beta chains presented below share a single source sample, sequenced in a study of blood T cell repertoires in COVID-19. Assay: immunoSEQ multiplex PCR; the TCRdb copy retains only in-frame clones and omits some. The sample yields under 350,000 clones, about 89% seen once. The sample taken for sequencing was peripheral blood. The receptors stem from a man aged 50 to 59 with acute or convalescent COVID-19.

The CDR3 region is CASSPERGLAKNIQYF. CDR3 nucleotide sequence: TGTGCCAGTAGTCCCGAGCGGGGCCTAGCCAAAAACATTCAGTACTTC. The chain has TRBV19 and TRBJ2-4, with 7 nucleotides matching TRBD2. The V gene's germline CDR1 is LNHDA and CDR2 SQIVND (reference sequence). V gave up 5 bases and J gave up 0 bases; unmatched junction bases: 7. The CDR3 loop spans 16 amino acids.

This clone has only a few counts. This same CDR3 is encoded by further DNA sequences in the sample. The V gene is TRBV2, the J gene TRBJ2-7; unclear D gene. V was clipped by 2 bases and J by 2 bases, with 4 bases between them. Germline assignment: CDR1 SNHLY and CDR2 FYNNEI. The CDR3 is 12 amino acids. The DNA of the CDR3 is TGTGCCAGCAGTGAACCCACCTACGAGCAGTACTTC. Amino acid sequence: CASSEPTYEQYF.

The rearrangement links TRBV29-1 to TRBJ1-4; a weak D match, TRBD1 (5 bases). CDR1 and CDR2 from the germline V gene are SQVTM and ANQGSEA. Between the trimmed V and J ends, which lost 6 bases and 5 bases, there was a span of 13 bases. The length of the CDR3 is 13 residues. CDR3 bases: TGCAGCGTCGCTAGGGGCAAAAATGAAAAACTGTTTTTT. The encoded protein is CSVARGKNEKLFF.

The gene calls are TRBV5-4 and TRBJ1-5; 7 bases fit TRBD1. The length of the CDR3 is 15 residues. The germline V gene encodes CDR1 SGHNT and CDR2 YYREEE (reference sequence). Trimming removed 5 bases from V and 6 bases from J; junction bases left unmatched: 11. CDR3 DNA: TGTGCCAGCAGTATAGGGGGCTCGGGGGCTCAGCCCCAGCATTTT. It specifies CASSIGGSGAQPQHF.

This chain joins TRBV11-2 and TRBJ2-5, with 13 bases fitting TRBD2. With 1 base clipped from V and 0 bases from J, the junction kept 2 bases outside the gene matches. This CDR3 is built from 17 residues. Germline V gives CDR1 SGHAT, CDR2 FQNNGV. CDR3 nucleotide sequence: TGTGCCAGCAGCTTAGGGACTAGCGGGGGCTACCAAGAGACCCAGTACTTC. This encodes CASSLGTSGGYQETQYF.

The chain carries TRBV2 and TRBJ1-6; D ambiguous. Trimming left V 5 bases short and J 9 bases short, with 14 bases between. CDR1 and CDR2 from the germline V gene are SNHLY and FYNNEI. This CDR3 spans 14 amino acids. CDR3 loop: CASSLREQASPLHF. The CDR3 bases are TGTGCCAGCAGTCTACGGGAACAAGCTTCACCCCTCCACTTT. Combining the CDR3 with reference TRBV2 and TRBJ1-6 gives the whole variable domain EPEVTQTPSHQVTQMGQEVILRCVPISNHLYFYWYRQILGQKVEFLVSFYNNEISEKSEIFDDQFSVERPDGSNFTLKIRSTKLEDSAMYFCASSLREQASPLHFGNGTRLTVT.

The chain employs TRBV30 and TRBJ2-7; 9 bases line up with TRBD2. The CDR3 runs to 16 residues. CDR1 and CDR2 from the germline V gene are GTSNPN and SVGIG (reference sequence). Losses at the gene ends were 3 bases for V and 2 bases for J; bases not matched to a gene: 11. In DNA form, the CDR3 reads TGTGCCTGGAGAGGGAGGGGGCTAGCGGGGCCCTACGAGCAGTACTTC. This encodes CAWRGRGLAGPYEQYF.

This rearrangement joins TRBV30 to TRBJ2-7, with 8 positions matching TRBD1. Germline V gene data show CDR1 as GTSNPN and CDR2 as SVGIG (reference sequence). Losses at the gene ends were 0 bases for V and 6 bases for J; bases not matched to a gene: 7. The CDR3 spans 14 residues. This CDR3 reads CAWSVGTGPLEQYF. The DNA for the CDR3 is TGTGCCTGGAGTGTCGGGACAGGCCCCCTCGAGCAGTACTTC.

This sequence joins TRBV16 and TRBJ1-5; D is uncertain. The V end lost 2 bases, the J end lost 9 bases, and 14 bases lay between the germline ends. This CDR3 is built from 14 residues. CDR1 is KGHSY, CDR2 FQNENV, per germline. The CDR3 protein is CASSQGVAGRPQHF. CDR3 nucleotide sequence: TGTGCCAGCAGCCAAGGGGTGGCGGGGAGGCCCCAGCATTTT.

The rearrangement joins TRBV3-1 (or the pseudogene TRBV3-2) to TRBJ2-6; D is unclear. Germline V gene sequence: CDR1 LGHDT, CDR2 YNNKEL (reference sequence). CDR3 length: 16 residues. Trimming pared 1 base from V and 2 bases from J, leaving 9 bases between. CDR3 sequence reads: CASSQGIHPGANVLTF. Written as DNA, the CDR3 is TGTGCCAGCAGCCAAGGTATACACCCTGGGGCCAACGTCCTGACTTTC.

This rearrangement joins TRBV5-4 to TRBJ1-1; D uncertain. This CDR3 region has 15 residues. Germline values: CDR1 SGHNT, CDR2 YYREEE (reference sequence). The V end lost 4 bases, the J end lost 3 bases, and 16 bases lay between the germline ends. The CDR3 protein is CASSHPNSPDTEAFF. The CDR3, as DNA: TGTGCCAGCAGCCACCCCAACTCGCCCGACACTGAAGCTTTCTTT.

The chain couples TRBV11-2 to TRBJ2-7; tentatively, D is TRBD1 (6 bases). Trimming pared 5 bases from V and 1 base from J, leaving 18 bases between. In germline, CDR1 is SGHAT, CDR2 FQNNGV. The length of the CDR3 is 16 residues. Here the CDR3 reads CASSPQWGPRSYEQYF. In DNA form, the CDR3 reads TGTGCCAGCAGCCCACAATGGGGGCCCCGTTCCTACGAGCAGTACTTC.

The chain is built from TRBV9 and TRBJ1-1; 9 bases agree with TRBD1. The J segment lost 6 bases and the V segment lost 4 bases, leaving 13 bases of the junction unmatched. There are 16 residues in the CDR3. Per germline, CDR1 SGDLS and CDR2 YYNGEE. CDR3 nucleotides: TGTGCCAGCAGCCCCGTCCCGCGGACAGGGGTCCCTGAAGCTTTCTTT. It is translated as CASSPVPRTGVPEAFF.

The CDR3 region has the DNA TGTGCCAGCAGCCACGGACAGGCCTACGAGCAGTACTTC. Amino acid sequence: CASSHGQAYEQYF. The chain carries TRBV6-5 and TRBJ2-7; 7 bases fit TRBD1. J was trimmed by 2 bases and V by 6 bases; bases with no gene match: 4. This CDR3 is 13 amino acids long. Germline loops: CDR1 MNHEY, CDR2 SVGAGI.

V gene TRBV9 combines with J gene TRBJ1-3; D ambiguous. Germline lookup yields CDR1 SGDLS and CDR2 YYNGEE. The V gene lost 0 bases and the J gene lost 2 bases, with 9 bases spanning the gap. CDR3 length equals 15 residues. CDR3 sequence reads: CASSVGWRTGNTIYF. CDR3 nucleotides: TGTGCCAGCAGCGTAGGTTGGAGGACTGGAAACACCATATATTTT.

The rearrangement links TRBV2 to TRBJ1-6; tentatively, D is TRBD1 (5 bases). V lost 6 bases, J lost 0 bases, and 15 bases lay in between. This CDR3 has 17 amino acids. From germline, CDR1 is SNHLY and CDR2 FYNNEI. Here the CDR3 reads CASRSGGVSSYNSPLHF. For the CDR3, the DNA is TGTGCCAGCAGATCGGGGGGGGTAAGCTCCTATAATTCACCCCTCCACTTT.

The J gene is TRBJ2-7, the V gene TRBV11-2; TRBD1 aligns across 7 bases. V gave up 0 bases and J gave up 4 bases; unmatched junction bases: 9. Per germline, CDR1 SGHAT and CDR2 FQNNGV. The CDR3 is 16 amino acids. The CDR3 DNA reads TGTGCCAGCAGCTTAGATAGGGACAGTCGCATTTACGAGCAGTACTTC. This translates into CASSLDRDSRIYEQYF.

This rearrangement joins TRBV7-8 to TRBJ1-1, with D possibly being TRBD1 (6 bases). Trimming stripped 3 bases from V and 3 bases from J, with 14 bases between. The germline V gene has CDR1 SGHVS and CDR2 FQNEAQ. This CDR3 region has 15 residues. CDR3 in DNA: TGTGCCAGCAGCTTCCCGGGGGGCAGCTACACTGAAGCTTTCTTT. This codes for CASSFPGGSYTEAFF.

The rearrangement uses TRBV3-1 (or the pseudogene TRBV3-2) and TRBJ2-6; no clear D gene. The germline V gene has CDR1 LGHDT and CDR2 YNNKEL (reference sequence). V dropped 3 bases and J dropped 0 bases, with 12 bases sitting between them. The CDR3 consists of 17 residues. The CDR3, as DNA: TGTGCCAGCAGCCATGGGCAGGCCCTCTCTGGGGCCAACGTCCTGACTTTC. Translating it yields CASSHGQALSGANVLTF.

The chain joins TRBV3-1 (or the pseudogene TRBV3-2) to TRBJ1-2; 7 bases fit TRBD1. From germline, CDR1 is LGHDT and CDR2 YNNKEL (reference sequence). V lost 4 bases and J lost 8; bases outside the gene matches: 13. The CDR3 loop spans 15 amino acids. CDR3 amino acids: CASSPERGLLRGYTF. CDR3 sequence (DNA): TGTGCCAGCAGCCCTGAAAGGGGGCTTCTGAGGGGCTACACCTTC.

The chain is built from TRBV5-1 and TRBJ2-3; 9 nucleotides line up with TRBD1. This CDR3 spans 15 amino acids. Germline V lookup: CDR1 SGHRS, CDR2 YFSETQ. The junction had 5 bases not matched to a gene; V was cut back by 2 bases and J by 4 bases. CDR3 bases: TGCGCCAGCAGCTTAACAGGGGGCACGGCAGATACGCAGTATTTT. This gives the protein CASSLTGGTADTQYF.

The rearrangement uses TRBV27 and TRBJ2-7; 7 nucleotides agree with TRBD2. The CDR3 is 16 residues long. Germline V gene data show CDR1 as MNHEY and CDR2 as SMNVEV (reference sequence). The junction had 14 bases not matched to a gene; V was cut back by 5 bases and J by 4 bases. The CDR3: CASSLHQGGGRYEQYF. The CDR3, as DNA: TGTGCCAGCAGTCTCCACCAGGGCGGGGGTAGGTACGAGCAGTACTTC.